This T cell receptor (beta chain) emerged from a study of T cell responses to AZD1222 COVID-19 vaccine (dated by TCRdb to 2020 to 2023). Background on the whole study: AZD1222 recipients with second doses at about 4 weeks or about 12 weeks were pooled, because spike-specific TCR depth and breadth did not differ between schedules. Trial participants were enrolled into age subgroups of 18-55, 56-69 and 70-plus years, which contained about 160, 30 and 59 TCR-sequenced participants, respectively. TCR sequencing was performed for 230 to 250 trial participants, of whom roughly 200 were given two doses of AZD1222 and around 26 were given two doses of MenACWY control vaccine. What the authors observed across the whole study: Conclusions about previously exposed vaccinees are limited because only six or seven AZD1222 recipients were SARS-CoV-2 seropositive at baseline. CD4 TCRs associated with the vaccine covered the entire spike protein, and the dominant responses were in regions 160-218 and 743-854. No day 14 peak-response samples were available, so repertoires were characterized only after the peak T cell response. Epitopes outside the regions mutated in the B.1.351 and B.1.1.7 variants were reportedly recognized by nearly half of the unique spike-specific TCRs. A significant rise in spike-specific TCR breadth and depth was observed after two AZD1222 doses relative to day 0 and relative to MenACWY recipients. Participants were mostly white British and included more females than males, and it was suggested by the authors that clonal diversity may have been underestimated. The 56-69-year group was small, and its depth increase did not reach significance, likely because of low power.

The CDR3 regions of human TCRbeta chains were analyzed by immunosequencing. Per the original workflow: Repertoire TCRs were checked for matches against a reference library of SARS-CoV-2-specific TCRs that had been generated using the MIRA antigen-specificity platform. Breadth was defined as the fraction of unique TCRs that were SARS-CoV-2-associated. Depth was defined as the fraction of total T cells that were SARS-CoV-2-associated. Using the MIRA data, each spike-specific TCR was assigned both to the spike region to which the TCR was reactive and to a CD4 or CD8 class. Log10-transformed breadth and depth values were compared by one-way ANOVA with Sidak's multiple comparisons tests. Not all clones reach the TCRdb copy of this immuneACCESS table, which keeps in-frame sequences only. Checked studies attribute under half of the gap to unresolved V genes and leave the rest unexplained. The DNA was the basis for D and trimming; V, J and clone size are from that table. Present in this sample are roughly 150,000 clones, under 95% of which were seen just once. About 1.4% of the sample comes from the top ten.

The time point label, as the study defines it: baseline before first vaccination. Vaccinee samples came from UK trials COV001 and COV002, including a single-blind randomized controlled phase 2/3 trial of AZD1222 (ChAdOx1 nCoV-19) in healthy adults. For TCRbeta chain sequencing, PBMC samples from trial participants were taken at day 0 and at day 28 after the second dose. In the germline V gene, CDR1 corresponds to SGHRS and CDR2 to YFSETQ. Clipping removes 2 bases from V and 2 bases from J, with 3 as the unmatched junction base count. Inclusive of the bounding cysteine and phenylalanine, the CDR3 is 14 residues long. The read is trimmed to its CDR3 DNA, 42 bases read in frame from base 1. Concerning this clone: Its specific antigen is unknown. No quality values exist for individual bases; no much larger clone is one base distant.

The source material was peripheral blood, sampled on day 0 of AZD1222 vaccination. The V and J genes are TRBV5-1 and TRBJ2-5; a stretch of 7 junction bases matches TRBD2. The clonotype originates from an adult in good health. The CDR3 sequence is CASSLTSEQETQYF. The DNA is as follows: TGCGCCAGCAGCTTAACTAGCGAACAAGAGACCCAGTACTTC.